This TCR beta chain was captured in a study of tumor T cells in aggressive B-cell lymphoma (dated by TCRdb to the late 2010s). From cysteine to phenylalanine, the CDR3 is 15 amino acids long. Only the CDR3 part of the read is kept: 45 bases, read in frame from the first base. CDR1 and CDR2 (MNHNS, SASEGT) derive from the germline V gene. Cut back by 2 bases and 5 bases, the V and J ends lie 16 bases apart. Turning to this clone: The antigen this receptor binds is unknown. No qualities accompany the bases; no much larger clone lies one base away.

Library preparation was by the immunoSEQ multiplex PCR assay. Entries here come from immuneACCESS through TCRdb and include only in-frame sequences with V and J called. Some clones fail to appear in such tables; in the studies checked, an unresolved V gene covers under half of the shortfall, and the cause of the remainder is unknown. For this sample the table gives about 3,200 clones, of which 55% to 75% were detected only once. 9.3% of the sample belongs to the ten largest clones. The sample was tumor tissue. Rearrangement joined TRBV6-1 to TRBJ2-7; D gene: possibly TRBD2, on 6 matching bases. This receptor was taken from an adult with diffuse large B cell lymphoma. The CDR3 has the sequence CASSERHDGSHEQYF. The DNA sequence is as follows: TGTGCCAGCAGTGAAAGGCACGACGGGAGCCACGAGCAGTACTTC.